These 14 T cell receptor beta chains were all obtained from the same sample, sequenced in a study of OX40 agonist ivuxolimab in advanced cancers. Sequencing was performed with immunoSEQ multiplex PCR; in TCRdb, only in-frame clones are kept and a portion is missing. Among approximately 90,000 clones listed, 70% to 90% were seen once. The source material was CD4+ or CD8+ T cells sorted from blood, sampled in a trial of the OX40 agonist ivuxolimab. Receptors originate from an adult with an advanced solid tumor such as melanoma, head and neck, liver or kidney cancer.

This clone was counted between two and nine times. The CDR3 nucleotides are TGTGCCAGCACCCTGGGGGGGAGCTCCTACGAGCAGTACTTC. Translating it yields CASTLGGSSYEQYF. The gene calls are TRBV7-9 and TRBJ2-7; 7 nucleotides match TRBD2. The CDR3 runs to 14 residues. Per germline, CDR1 SEHNR and CDR2 FQNEAQ (reference sequence). Trimming cost V 7 bases and J 0 bases; bases outside gene matches: 6.

The CDR3: CASSPQGGDIKETQYF. The CDR3 bases are TGTGCCAGCAGCCCACAGGGGGGAGATATTAAAGAGACCCAGTACTTC. The gene calls are TRBV11-2 and TRBJ2-5, with 8 bases that match TRBD1. The CDR3 spans 16 residues. Germline loops: CDR1 SGHAT, CDR2 FQNNGV. The junction had 11 bases not matched to a gene; V was cut back by 5 bases and J by 3 bases. Using reference TRBV11-2 and TRBJ2-5 for the parts outside the CDR3, the full variable domain is EAGVAQSPRYKIIEKRQSVAFWCNPISGHATLYWYQQILGQGPKLLIQFQNNGVVDDSQLPKDRFSAERLKGVDSTLKIQPAKLEDSAVYLCASSPQGGDIKETQYFGPGTRLLVL.

This clone was seen only a few times. This rearrangement joins TRBV7-2 to TRBJ2-3; possibly TRBD2 for D (6 bases). V was clipped by 1 base and J by 5 bases, with 13 bases between them. CDR1 and CDR2 from the germline V gene are SGHTA and FQGNSA. The CDR3 covers 15 residues. The CDR3 DNA follows: TGTGCCAGCAGCTTAGGGGACTCTGTGGTAGATACGCAGTATTTT. Its protein product is CASSLGDSVVDTQYF.

Concerning this clone itself: One junction end does not reproduce the germline sequence, and a read error may be involved. The genes are TRBV7-2 and TRBJ2-5; D is perhaps TRBD1 (5 bases). The CDR3 consists of 13 residues. Germline CDR1 SGHTA, CDR2 FQGNSA. CDR3 DNA sequence: TGTGCCAGCAGCTTAGGCAGGGAAGAGGCCCAGTACTTC. This gives the protein CASSLGREEAQYF.

This clone was detected once. The chain employs TRBV10-3 and TRBJ2-7; the match to TRBD2 covers 13 bases. The trim removed 6 bases at V and 4 bases at J, leaving 3 bases unmatched. The V gene's germline CDR1 is ENHRY and CDR2 SYGVKD. The CDR3 is 14 residues long. The CDR3 DNA reads as TGTGCCATCAGGGTGACTAGCGGGAGGTACGAGCAGTACTTC. Translated, it gives CAIRVTSGRYEQYF.

The chain has TRBV29-1 and TRBJ1-1; 8 nucleotides align to TRBD1. J was trimmed by 4 bases and V by 2 bases; bases with no gene match: 3. This CDR3 region has 13 residues. From germline, CDR1 is SQVTM and CDR2 ANQGSEA. The CDR3 spells CSVEQGASTEAFF. CDR3 nucleotides: TGCAGCGTTGAACAGGGGGCGAGCACTGAAGCTTTCTTT.

V usage is TRBV30 and J usage is TRBJ2-7, with 7 bases aligning to TRBD1. J gave up 3 bases and V 4 bases, and 9 bases lay outside the gene matches. The CDR3 is 14 amino acids. The germline CDR1 and CDR2 sequences are GTSNPN and SVGIG (reference sequence). The CDR3 region is CAWTGTDKYYEQYF. CDR3 nucleotide sequence: TGTGCCTGGACCGGGACAGACAAATACTACGAGCAGTACTTC.

The table lists this clone with a count of one. The V gene is TRBV7-2, the J gene TRBJ1-1, with D perhaps matching TRBD1 (5 bases). V lost 1 base to trimming and J lost 4 bases, with 10 bases between them. The CDR3 has 14 residues. Per germline, CDR1 SGHTA and CDR2 FQGNSA. CDR3 amino acids: CASSLELRGTEAFF. The CDR3 DNA reads as TGTGCCAGCAGCTTAGAACTAAGGGGCACTGAAGCTTTCTTT.

The V and J genes are TRBV30 and TRBJ1-2, with D possibly being TRBD1 (5 bases). Germline loops: CDR1 GTSNPN, CDR2 SVGIG (reference sequence). Trimming took 3 bases from V and 6 from J, leaving 14 bases between them. The CDR3 contains 13 residues. CDR3 region: CAWRVRAYDGYTF. CDR3 sequence (DNA): TGTGCCTGGAGGGTCAGGGCGTACGATGGCTACACCTTC.

This chain connects TRBV5-1 to TRBJ2-2; D may be TRBD1 or TRBD2 (5 bases each). Germline assignment: CDR1 SGHRS and CDR2 YFSETQ. The CDR3 is 15 amino acids. The V end lost 3 bases, the J end lost 3 bases, and 12 bases lay between the germline ends. CDR3 residues: CASSWRGADTGELFF. The CDR3 DNA reads as TGCGCCAGCAGCTGGCGAGGGGCTGACACCGGGGAGCTGTTTTTT.

This rearrangement joins TRBV7-8 to TRBJ1-1; D gene uncertain. Germline CDR1 SGHVS, CDR2 FQNEAQ. Trimming removed 10 bases from V and 10 bases from J, with 16 bases in between. This CDR3 is 11 amino acids long. CDR3 coding DNA: TGTGCCACCCCGCCGGGTACCCGAGCTTTCTTT. It yields the protein CATPPGTRAFF.

This chain joins TRBV6-6 and TRBJ2-2; D uncertain. The germline CDR1 and CDR2 sequences are MNHNY and SVGAGI (reference sequence). This CDR3 region has 14 residues. Trimming shortened V by 0 bases and J by 4 bases, and 6 bases separated the two germline ends. The DNA for the CDR3 is TGTGCCAGCAGTTACTCGGAAAGCACCGGGGAGCTGTTTTTT. Translation: CASSYSESTGELFF.

The chain recombines TRBV7-3 with TRBJ1-1; no firm D call. V lost 2 bases, J lost 3 bases, and 10 bases lay in between. The germline V gene has CDR1 SGHTA and CDR2 FQGTGA. CDR3 length equals 14 residues. The CDR3 nucleotides are TGTGCCAGCAGCTTATTCGGGGAATACACTGAAGCTTTCTTT. Its protein is CASSLFGEYTEAFF.

The chain has TRBV11-2 and TRBJ1-1, with TRBD1 as a possible D gene (6 bases). V shed 5 bases and J shed 2 bases, with 15 bases lying between them. This CDR3 has 15 residues. Germline loops: CDR1 SGHAT, CDR2 FQNNGV. CDR3 DNA: TGTGCCAGCAGCCCCCCTACAGGGACTAACACTGAAGCTTTCTTT. Amino acids: CASSPPTGTNTEAFF.